Listed here are 5 T cell receptor beta chains from one sample, sequenced in a study of cytomegalovirus exposure and HLA in healthy donors. The PCR was carried out with 60 Vbeta primers and 13 Jbeta primers. Sequencing was performed with immunoSEQ multiplex PCR; in TCRdb, only in-frame clones are kept and a portion is missing. Here the sample spans tens of thousands of clones, around 50% being singletons. The source material was PBMCs. These TCRs come from a woman aged 35 to 49 in good health and CMV-seropositive.

The chain uses TRBV10-3 and TRBJ2-2; tentative D call: TRBD2 (6 bases). The length of the CDR3 is 15 residues. Germline CDR1 is ENHRY and CDR2 is SYGVKD. V was shortened by 0 bases and J by 5 bases, with 10 bases between the two germline ends. The CDR3 bases are TGTGCCATCAGTGAGTCGAAGGCGGGGACCGGGGAGCTGTTTTTT. Encoded protein: CAISESKAGTGELFF.

This rearrangement joins TRBV5-6 to TRBJ1-6; 11 bases align to TRBD1. Looked up from germline, CDR1 is SGHDT and CDR2 is YYEEEE. The CDR3 is made up of 16 amino acids. The junction had 7 bases not matched to a gene; V was cut back by 4 bases and J by 7 bases. This CDR3 reads CASSPGTGGYNSPLHF. CDR3 in DNA: TGTGCCAGCAGCCCGGGGACAGGGGGTTACAATTCACCCCTCCACTTT. Looking up the rest from reference TRBV5-6 and TRBJ1-6 gives the full variable domain: DAGVTQSPTHLIKTRGQQVTLRCSPKSGHDTVSWYQQALGQGPQFIFQYYEEEERQRGNFPDRFSGHQFPNYSSELNVNALLLGDSALYLCASSPGTGGYNSPLHFGNGTRLTVT.

This clone has a handful of counts. V and J are TRBV4-1 and TRBJ2-7; possibly TRBD1 for D (5 bases). This CDR3 spans 14 amino acids. Between the trimmed V and J ends, which lost 6 bases and 6 bases, there was a span of 18 bases. CDR1 MGHRA and CDR2 YSYEKL come from the germline V gene. The CDR3 DNA follows: TGCGCCAGCAGAAGTTCCTTACAGGCCCTCGAGCAGTACTTC. Protein: CASRSSLQALEQYF.

This chain links TRBV5-1 with TRBJ1-3; 7 nucleotides align to TRBD1. V lost 4 bases, J lost 0 bases, and 4 bases stayed unmatched. The CDR3 loop spans 15 amino acids. Germline V CDR1 and CDR2: SGHRS, YFSETQ. The CDR3 nucleotides read TGCGCCAGCAGCCGGGACAGCCCCTCTGGAAACACCATATATTTT. It is translated as CASSRDSPSGNTIYF.

J is TRBJ1-1 and V is TRBV4-3, with 8 bases aligning to TRBD1. Trimming took 0 bases from V and 4 from J; bases not matched to a gene: 4. Germline V gene sequence: CDR1 LGHNA, CDR2 YSLEER. The CDR3 totals 15 residues. CDR3 in DNA: TGCGCCAGCAGCCAAGAGTACAGGGGGGTCACTGAAGCTTTCTTT. Protein product: CASSQEYRGVTEAFF.